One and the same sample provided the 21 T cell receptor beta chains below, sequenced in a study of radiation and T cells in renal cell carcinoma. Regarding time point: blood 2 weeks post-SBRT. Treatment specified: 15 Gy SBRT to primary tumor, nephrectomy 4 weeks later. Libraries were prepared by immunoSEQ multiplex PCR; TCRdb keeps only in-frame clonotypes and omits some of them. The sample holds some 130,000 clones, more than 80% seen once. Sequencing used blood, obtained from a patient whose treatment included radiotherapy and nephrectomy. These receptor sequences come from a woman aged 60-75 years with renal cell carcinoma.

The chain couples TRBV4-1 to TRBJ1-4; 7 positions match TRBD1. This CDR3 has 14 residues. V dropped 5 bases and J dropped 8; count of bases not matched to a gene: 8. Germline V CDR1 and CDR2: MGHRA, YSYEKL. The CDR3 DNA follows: TGCGCCAGCAGCTTTAGGACAGGTCCAGAAAAACTGTTTTTT. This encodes CASSFRTGPEKLFF.

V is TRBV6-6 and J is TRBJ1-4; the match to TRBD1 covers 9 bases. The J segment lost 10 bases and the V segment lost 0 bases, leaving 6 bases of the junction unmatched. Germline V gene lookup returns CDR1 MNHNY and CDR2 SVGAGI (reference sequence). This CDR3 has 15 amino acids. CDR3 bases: TGTGCCAGCAGTTACTCGATGACAGGGGGAGGAAAACTGTTTTTT. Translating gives CASSYSMTGGGKLFF.

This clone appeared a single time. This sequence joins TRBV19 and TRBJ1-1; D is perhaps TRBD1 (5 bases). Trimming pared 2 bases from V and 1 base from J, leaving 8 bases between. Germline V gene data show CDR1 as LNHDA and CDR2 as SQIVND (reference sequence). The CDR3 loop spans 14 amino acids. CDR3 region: CASSISRGNTEAFF. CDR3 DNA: TGTGCCAGTAGTATAAGTAGGGGGAACACTGAAGCTTTCTTT.

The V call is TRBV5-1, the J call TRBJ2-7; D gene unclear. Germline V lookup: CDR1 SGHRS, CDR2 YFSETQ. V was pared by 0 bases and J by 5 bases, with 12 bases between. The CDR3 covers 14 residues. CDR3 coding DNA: TGCGCCAGCAGCTTGGAGGGTGGGGTAGACGAGCAGTACTTC. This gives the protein CASSLEGGVDEQYF.

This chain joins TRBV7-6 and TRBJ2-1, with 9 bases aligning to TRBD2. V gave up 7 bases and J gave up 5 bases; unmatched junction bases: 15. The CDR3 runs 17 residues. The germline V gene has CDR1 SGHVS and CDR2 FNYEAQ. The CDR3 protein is CASNPRAGGPVHNEQFF. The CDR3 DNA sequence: TGTGCCAGCAATCCTAGGGCGGGGGGGCCGGTCCACAATGAGCAGTTCTTC.

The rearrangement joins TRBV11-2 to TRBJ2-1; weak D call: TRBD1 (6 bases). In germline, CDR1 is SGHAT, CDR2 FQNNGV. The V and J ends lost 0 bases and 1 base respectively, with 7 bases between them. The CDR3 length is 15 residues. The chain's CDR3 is CASSLDQGSYNEQFF. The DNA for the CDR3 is TGTGCCAGCAGCTTAGACCAGGGGTCCTACAATGAGCAGTTCTTC.

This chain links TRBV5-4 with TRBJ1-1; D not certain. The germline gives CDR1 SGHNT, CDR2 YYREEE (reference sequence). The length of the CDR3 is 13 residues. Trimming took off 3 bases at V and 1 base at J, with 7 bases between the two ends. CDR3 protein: CASSSPRNTEAFF. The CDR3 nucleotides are TGTGCCAGCAGCTCTCCCCGGAACACTGAAGCTTTCTTT.

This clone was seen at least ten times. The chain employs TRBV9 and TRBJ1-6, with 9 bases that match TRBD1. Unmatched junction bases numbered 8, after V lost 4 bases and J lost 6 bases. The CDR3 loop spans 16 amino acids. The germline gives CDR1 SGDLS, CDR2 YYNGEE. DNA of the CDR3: TGTGCCAGCAGCCGGACAGGGGAGCCGTCTAATTCACCCCTCCACTTT. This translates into CASSRTGEPSNSPLHF.

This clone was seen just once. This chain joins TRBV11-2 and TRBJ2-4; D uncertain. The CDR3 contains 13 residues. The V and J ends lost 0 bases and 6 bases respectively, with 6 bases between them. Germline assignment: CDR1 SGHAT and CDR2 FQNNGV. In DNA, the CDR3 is TGTGCCAGCAGCTTAGAACCCAGAAACATTCAGTACTTC. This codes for CASSLEPRNIQYF.

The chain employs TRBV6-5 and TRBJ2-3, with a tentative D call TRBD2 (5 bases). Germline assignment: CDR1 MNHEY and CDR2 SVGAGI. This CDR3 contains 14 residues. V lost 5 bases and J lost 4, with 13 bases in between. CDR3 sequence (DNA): TGTGCCAGCAGTCAGCAGAGGCGGGCAGATACGCAGTATTTT. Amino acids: CASSQQRRADTQYF.

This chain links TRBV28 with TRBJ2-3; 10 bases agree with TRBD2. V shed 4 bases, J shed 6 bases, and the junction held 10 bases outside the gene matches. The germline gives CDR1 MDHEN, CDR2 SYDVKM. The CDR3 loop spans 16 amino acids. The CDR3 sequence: CASSSPSGGAADTQYF. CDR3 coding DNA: TGTGCCAGCAGTTCCCCCAGCGGGGGGGCGGCTGATACGCAGTATTTT. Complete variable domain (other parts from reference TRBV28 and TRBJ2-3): DVKVTQSSRYLVKRTGEKVFLECVQDMDHENMFWYRQDPGLGLRLIYFSYDVKMKEKGDIPEGYSVSREKKERFSLILESASTNQTSMYLCASSSPSGGAADTQYFGPGTRLTVL.

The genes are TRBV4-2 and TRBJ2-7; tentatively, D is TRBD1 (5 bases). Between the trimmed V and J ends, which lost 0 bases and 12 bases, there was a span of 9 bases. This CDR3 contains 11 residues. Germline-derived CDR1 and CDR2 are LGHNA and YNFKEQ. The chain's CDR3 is CASSQEGERYF. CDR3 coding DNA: TGTGCCAGCAGCCAAGAAGGGGAAAGGTACTTC.

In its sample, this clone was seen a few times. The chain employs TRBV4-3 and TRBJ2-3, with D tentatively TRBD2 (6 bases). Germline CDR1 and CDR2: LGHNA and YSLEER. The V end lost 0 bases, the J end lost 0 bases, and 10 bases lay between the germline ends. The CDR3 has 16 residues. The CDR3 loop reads CASSQDYSGSTDTQYF. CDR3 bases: TGCGCCAGCAGCCAAGATTACAGCGGGAGCACAGATACGCAGTATTTT.

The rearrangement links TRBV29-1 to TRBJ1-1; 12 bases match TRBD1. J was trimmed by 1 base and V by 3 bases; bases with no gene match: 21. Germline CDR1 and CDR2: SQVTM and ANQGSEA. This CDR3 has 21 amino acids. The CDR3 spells CSVERVGGQGASIFQNTEAFF. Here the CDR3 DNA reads TGCAGCGTTGAGAGGGTTGGGGGACAGGGGGCGAGTATCTTCCAGAACACTGAAGCTTTCTTT.

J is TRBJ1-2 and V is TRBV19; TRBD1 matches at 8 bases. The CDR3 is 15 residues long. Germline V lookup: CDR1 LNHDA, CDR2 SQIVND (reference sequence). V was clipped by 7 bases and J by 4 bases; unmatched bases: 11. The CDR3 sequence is CASKLTGQGLYGYTF. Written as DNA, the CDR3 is TGTGCCAGTAAGCTCACAGGACAGGGACTCTATGGCTACACCTTC.

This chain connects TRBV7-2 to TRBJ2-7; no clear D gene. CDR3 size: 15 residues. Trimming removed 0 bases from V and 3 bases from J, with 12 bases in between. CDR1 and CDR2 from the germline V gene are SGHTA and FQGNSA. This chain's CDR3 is CASSLAGAESYEQYF. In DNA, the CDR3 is TGTGCCAGCAGCTTAGCGGGCGCAGAGAGCTACGAGCAGTACTTC.

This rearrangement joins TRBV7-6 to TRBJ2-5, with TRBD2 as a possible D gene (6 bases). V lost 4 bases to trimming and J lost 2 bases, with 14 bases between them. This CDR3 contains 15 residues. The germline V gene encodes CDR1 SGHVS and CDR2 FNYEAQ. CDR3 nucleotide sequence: TGTGCCAGCAGCTCTAGGCGGGGCGGTCAAGAGACCCAGTACTTC. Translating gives CASSSRRGGQETQYF. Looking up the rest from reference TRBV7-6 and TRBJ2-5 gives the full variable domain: GAGVSQSPRYKVTKRGQDVALRCDPISGHVSLYWYRQALGQGPEFLTYFNYEAQQDKSGLPNDRFSAERPEGSISTLTIQRTEQRDSAMYRCASSSRRGGQETQYFGPGTRLLVL.

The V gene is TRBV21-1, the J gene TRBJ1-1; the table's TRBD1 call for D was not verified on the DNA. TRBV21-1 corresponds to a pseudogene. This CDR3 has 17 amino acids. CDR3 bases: TGTGCCAGTCTAGATTTCCCATCCGGGACAGGGAACACTGAAGCTTTCTTT. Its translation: CASLDFPSGTGNTEAFF.

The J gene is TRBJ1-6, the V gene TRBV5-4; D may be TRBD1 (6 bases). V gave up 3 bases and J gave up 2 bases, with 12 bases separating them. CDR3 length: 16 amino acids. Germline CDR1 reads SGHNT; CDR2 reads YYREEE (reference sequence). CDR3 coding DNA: TGTGCCAGCAGCTGGGGGGGGGCCACCTATAATTCACCCCTCCACTTT. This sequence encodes CASSWGGATYNSPLHF.

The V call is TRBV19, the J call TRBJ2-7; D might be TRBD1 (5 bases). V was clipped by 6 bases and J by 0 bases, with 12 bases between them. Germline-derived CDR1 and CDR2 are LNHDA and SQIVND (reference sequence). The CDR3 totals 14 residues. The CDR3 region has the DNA TGTGCCAGTAGCCCCAGGGTCTCCTCCTACGAGCAGTACTTC. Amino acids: CASSPRVSSYEQYF.

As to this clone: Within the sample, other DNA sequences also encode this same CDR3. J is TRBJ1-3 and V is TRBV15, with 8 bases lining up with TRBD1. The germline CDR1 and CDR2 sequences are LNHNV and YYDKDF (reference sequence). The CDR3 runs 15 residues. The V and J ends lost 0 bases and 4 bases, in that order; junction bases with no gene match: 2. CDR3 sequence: CATSRDRGQGNTIYF. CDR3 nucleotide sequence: TGTGCCACCAGCAGAGACAGGGGGCAAGGAAACACCATATATTTT.